This T cell receptor beta chain was identified in a study of blood T cell repertoires in COVID-19. Study as a whole: Sites across the United States, Italy and Spain contributed samples from acute and convalescent COVID-19.

Original data processing: Amplification from reference gene primers served as the basis for estimated nucleated cell counts. The protocol was immunoSEQ multiplex PCR, while the TCRdb copy is restricted to in-frame clones and leaves out a portion. V and J calls and clone size are given by that table; D and trimming were obtained from the DNA. In the table there are 55,000 to 75,000 clones, about 88% of which are singletons. The V and J ends lost 7 bases and 0 bases, in that order; junction bases with no gene match: 8. CDR1 MDHEN and CDR2 SYDVKM come from the germline V gene. The CDR3 length is 16 residues.

The J gene is TRBJ1-5, the V gene TRBV28; 8 positions match TRBD1. The material sequenced was peripheral blood. The clonotype was recovered from a human donor with active COVID-19. The donor label of this sample is uncertain. CDR3 sequence reads: CASTGQGSYSNQPQHF. The DNA of the CDR3 is TGTGCCAGCACAGGACAGGGCTCTTATAGCAATCAGCCCCAGCATTTT.